This TCR beta chain was documented in a study of cytomegalovirus exposure and HLA in healthy donors. This CDR3 is built from 15 residues. Per germline, CDR1 LGHNT and CDR2 FRNRAP. With respect to this clone: A read error may produce the germline difference seen at one junction end.

The study ran its PCR with 60 Vbeta and 13 Jbeta primers. Measured with immunoSEQ multiplex PCR; TCRdb has only the in-frame clones, and not every one. The data show approximately 150,000 clones, 75% to 80% seen once. The sample was PBMCs. This clonotype was obtained from a man between 35 and 55 years old in good health and CMV-seropositive. The genes are TRBV12-5 and TRBJ2-6, with D perhaps matching TRBD1 (5 bases). The CDR3 sequence is CASGLEESGANGLTF. CDR3 coding DNA: TGTGCTAGTGGTTTGGAGGAGTCTGGGGCCAACGGCCTGACTTTC.